The 16 T cell receptor beta chains presented below share a single source sample, sequenced in a study of control samples from healthy donors and cancer patients (dated by TCRdb to between 2020 and 2021). Library construction relied on the immunoSEQ multiplex PCR assay. TCRdb re-hosts the immuneACCESS table, in-frame sequences only. Its copies lack some clones; in the studies checked, an unresolved V gene accounts for under half of them, and the cause for the rest is not known. In all, the sample holds 150,000 or so clones, and roughly 95% of those were seen once. The ten largest clones add up to 4.1% of the sample. The sample was blood. The receptors stem from a woman aged 55-69 years in good health.

The chain recombines TRBV3-1 (or the pseudogene TRBV3-2) with TRBJ2-5, with 11 bases fitting TRBD2. This CDR3 has 14 residues. V was pared by 9 bases and J by 6 bases, with 9 bases of the junction left unmatched. Germline V lookup: CDR1 LGHDT, CDR2 YNNKEL (reference sequence). The CDR3 DNA is TGTGCCAGTATGACTAGCGGGGTTTTCAAGACCCAGTACTTC. Its protein is CASMTSGVFKTQYF.

This clone was seen a single time. The rearrangement links TRBV14 to TRBJ2-3; D possibly corresponds to TRBD1 (6 bases). The V gene's germline CDR1 is SGHDN and CDR2 FVKESK. Trimming cost V 3 bases and J 4 bases, with 14 bases left between them. There are 15 residues in the CDR3. CDR3 sequence: CASSQRQGRADTQYF. CDR3 bases: TGTGCCAGCAGCCAGAGGCAGGGGAGAGCAGATACGCAGTATTTT.

The chain carries TRBV4-1 and TRBJ2-7; D not resolved. The V end was cut by 4 bases, the J end by 4 bases, with 11 bases between. The CDR3 consists of 13 residues. Germline V gene lookup returns CDR1 MGHRA and CDR2 YSYEKL. The DNA for the CDR3 is TGCGCCAGCAGCCGTCCCCCCTCTTACGAGCAGTACTTC. This gives the protein CASSRPPSYEQYF.

The gene calls are TRBV2 and TRBJ1-2; a possible D gene is TRBD1 (6 bases). Trimming removed 7 bases from V and 4 bases from J, with 25 bases in between. The V gene's germline CDR1 is SNHLY and CDR2 FYNNEI. The CDR3 is 17 amino acids. CDR3 sequence (DNA): TGTGCCAGCACCCGAGCAGCCGTATTGAGGGGGGCCTATGGCTACACCTTC. Protein product: CASTRAAVLRGAYGYTF.

The chain is built from TRBV5-1 and TRBJ1-1; no definite D call. V dropped 1 base and J dropped 1 base, with 8 bases sitting between them. CDR1 is SGHRS and CDR2 is YFSETQ in the germline V gene. The CDR3 is 14 residues long. CDR3 sequence reads: CASSLLWGNTEAFF. The CDR3 nucleotides are TGCGCCAGCAGCTTGTTATGGGGGAACACTGAAGCTTTCTTT. Full variable domain (rest looked up from reference TRBV5-1 and TRBJ1-1): KAGVTQTPRYLIKTRGQQVTLSCSPISGHRSVSWYQQTPGQGLQFLFEYFSETQRNKGNFPGRFSGRQFSNSRSEMNVSTLELGDSALYLCASSLLWGNTEAFFGQGTRLTVV.

This chain connects TRBV9 to TRBJ1-3; D might be TRBD1 (6 bases). The CDR3 totals 17 residues. V lost 0 bases and J 0 bases, leaving 13 bases between the germline ends. Germline values: CDR1 SGDLS, CDR2 YYNGEE. CDR3: CASSVEGGFISGNTIYF. CDR3 in DNA: TGTGCCAGCAGCGTAGAAGGGGGGTTTATCTCTGGAAACACCATATATTTT. The full variable domain, in which reference TRBV9 and TRBJ1-3 provide the parts outside the CDR3, is DSGVTQTPKHLITATGQRVTLRCSPRSGDLSVYWYQQSLDQGLQFLIQYYNGEERAKGNILERFSAQQFPDLHSELNLSSLELGDSALYFCASSVEGGFISGNTIYFGEGSWLTVV.

V is TRBV7-3 and J is TRBJ2-3; D not resolved. Looked up from germline, CDR1 is SGHTA and CDR2 is FQGTGA. V lost 1 base, J lost 3 bases, and 8 bases lay in between. This CDR3 contains 14 residues. The CDR3 bases are TGTGCCAGCAGCTTAAGCCAGGTTACAGATACGCAGTATTTT. Translating gives CASSLSQVTDTQYF.

The gene calls are TRBV30 and TRBJ1-1, with D unresolved. There are 13 residues in the CDR3. With 1 base removed from V and 0 bases from J, the gap between germline ends came to 6 bases. CDR1 GTSNPN and CDR2 SVGIG come from the germline V gene (reference sequence). Written as DNA, the CDR3 is TGTGCCTGGAGTGCACAGATGAACACTGAAGCTTTCTTT. It yields the protein CAWSAQMNTEAFF.

The CDR3 protein is CASSFSGNTDTQYF. The CDR3 bases are TGTGCCAGCAGCTTTAGCGGGAACACAGATACGCAGTATTTT. The chain joins TRBV5-6 to TRBJ2-3; 8 bases align to TRBD2. The CDR3 extends over 14 amino acids. Germline trimming cut 2 bases from V and 2 bases from J; bases unmatched to any gene: 1. From germline, CDR1 is SGHDT and CDR2 YYEEEE.

The chain combines TRBV15 with TRBJ2-7, with D perhaps being TRBD1 or TRBD2 (5 bases each). Per the germline V gene, CDR1 is LNHNV and CDR2 is YYDKDF (reference sequence). The CDR3 contains 15 residues. The V end was cut by 1 base, the J end by 3 bases, with 13 bases between. The CDR3 DNA reads TGTGCCACCAGCAGAGGCCGGGACCCTAACTACGAGCAGTACTTC. It yields the protein CATSRGRDPNYEQYF.

The rearrangement links TRBV4-3 to TRBJ1-5; D perhaps matches TRBD1 (5 bases). The CDR3 has 14 amino acids. The V and J ends lost 0 bases and 8 bases respectively, with 11 bases between them. The V gene's germline CDR1 is LGHNA and CDR2 YSLEER. As DNA, the CDR3 is TGCGCCAGCAGCCAAGACGGTGGGGGTGAGCCCCAGCATTTT. Translation gives CASSQDGGGEPQHF.

Comment on this clone: At one boundary the junction diverges from the germline segment, which might be a read error. The rearrangement links TRBV18 to TRBJ2-7; D may be TRBD1 (6 bases). CDR3 size: 15 residues. Germline values: CDR1 KGHSH, CDR2 LQKENI. The CDR3 reads CASSPMSGVRDEQYF. The CDR3 DNA sequence: TGTGCCAGTTCACCAATGTCAGGGGTAAGGGACGAGCAGTACTTC.

The V gene is TRBV19, the J gene TRBJ1-5; D unclear. The length of the CDR3 is 13 residues. V was pared by 4 bases and J by 7 bases, with 11 bases between. The germline V gene has CDR1 LNHDA and CDR2 SQIVND (reference sequence). The CDR3 region has the DNA TGTGCCAGTAGTACCTGGACTGAACAGCCCCAGCATTTT. Translating it yields CASSTWTEQPQHF.

The rearrangement uses TRBV5-4 and TRBJ2-2, with 8 bases lining up with TRBD1. The CDR3 sequence is 15 residues long. V dropped 4 bases and J dropped 1; count of bases not matched to a gene: 3. The germline V gene has CDR1 SGHNT and CDR2 YYREEE (reference sequence). The CDR3 reads CASSRGQENTGELFF. In DNA, the CDR3 is TGTGCCAGCAGCCGGGGACAGGAGAACACCGGGGAGCTGTTTTTT.

This clone was counted between two and nine times. This chain connects TRBV19 to TRBJ2-2; TRBD1 matches 9 bases. CDR3 size: 16 residues. Germline assignment: CDR1 LNHDA and CDR2 SQIVND (reference sequence). V lost 4 bases and J lost 1; bases outside the gene matches: 4. The CDR3, as DNA: TGTGCCAGTAGTAAAGGGACAGGGTGGAACACCGGGGAGCTGTTTTTT. Protein product: CASSKGTGWNTGELFF. Looking up the rest from reference TRBV19 and TRBJ2-2 gives the full variable domain: DGGITQSPKYLFRKEGQNVTLSCEQNLNHDAMYWYRQDPGQGLRLIYYSQIVNDFQKGDIAEGYSVSREKKESFPLTVTSAQKNPTAFYLCASSKGTGWNTGELFFGEGSRLTVL.

The chain combines TRBV9 with TRBJ1-5; tentatively, D is TRBD1 (5 bases). The germline V gene encodes CDR1 SGDLS and CDR2 YYNGEE. The CDR3 is made up of 15 amino acids. Trimming removed 6 bases at V and 6 bases at J, with 19 bases between. CDR3 in amino acids: CASTRGVEASQPQHF. CDR3 DNA sequence: TGTGCCAGCACAAGGGGAGTGGAAGCGAGTCAGCCCCAGCATTTT.